Listed below are T cell receptor beta chains from one sample, sequenced in a study of T cells in Graves' hyperthyroidism and ophthalmopathy. TCRdb called the multiplex PCR reads again in MiXCR, with one record for every CDR3 protein. The sample includes around 260,000 distinct CDR3 sequences, less than 30% seen only once; the top ten take 25% to 30%. What was sequenced was blood. Every receptor here comes from a man in his forties or fifties with Graves' hyperthyroidism that later progressed to Graves' ophthalmopathy. Both conserved end residues are part of each CDR3.

v_call	j_call	cdr3_length	cdr3_aa
TRBV30	TRBJ2-7	14	CAWSLRGHSYEQYF
TRBV18	TRBJ2-7	13	CASSPPLTYEQYF
TRBV7-2	TRBJ1-2	15	CASSPDRGRSYGYTF
TRBV18	TRBJ1-1	14	CASSPPWGSDEAFF
TRBV5-1	TRBJ2-2	15	CASISSWGQDGELFF
TRBV12-3/TRBV12-4	TRBJ1-1	12	CASSPVNTEAFF
TRBV2	TRBJ2-7	11	CASSMFHEQYF
TRBV27	TRBJ1-5	18	CASSLSPSGQGFYQPQHF
TRBV18	TRBJ1-1	13	CASTGTSNTEAFF
TRBV6-1	TRBJ1-2	12	CASSVGTPGYTF
TRBV19	TRBJ2-5	13	CASRSQLQETQYF
TRBV4-2	TRBJ2-7	19	CASSHLPGQGHQHNYEQYF
TRBV4-1	TRBJ1-5	15	CASSQDGAVNQPQHF
TRBV6-5	TRBJ2-7	14	CASSYGLAENEQYF
TRBV6-2/TRBV6-3	TRBJ2-2	15	CASRFGGSGSGELFF
TRBV29-1	TRBJ2-7	11	CSVGRVDEQYF
TRBV5-1	TRBJ2-7	15	CASSLDRGNLDEQYF
TRBV28	TRBJ1-5	15	CASSFPNGGNQPQHF
TRBV12-3/TRBV12-4	TRBJ1-5	13	CASSLRDNQPQHF
TRBV20-1	TRBJ2-4	16	CSASFGPTVAKNIQYF
TRBV28	TRBJ2-6	14	CASSPGGEANVLTF
TRBV28	TRBJ2-5	17	CASSGIWAGQPQETQYF
TRBV11-2	TRBJ2-2	16	CATRRLAGVNTGELFF
TRBV27	TRBJ1-2	13	CASSPTGTGGGTF
TRBV12-5	TRBJ1-5	13	CASGRDVNQPQHF
TRBV12-3/TRBV12-4	TRBJ2-7	14	CASSPDRVDYEQYF
TRBV28	TRBJ2-7	15	CASSRLRAGTYEQYF
TRBV7-2	TRBJ2-3	16	CASSPSVRRRTDTQYF
TRBV3-1	TRBJ2-7	16	CASSQGTSGGTYEQYF
TRBV2	TRBJ2-4	15	CASSKLDVAKNIQYF
TRBV12-3/TRBV12-4	TRBJ2-5	15	CASSLTLAGEETQYF
TRBV20-1	TRBJ2-7	13	CSAPSAESYEQYF
TRBV29-1	TRBJ2-5	13	CSVGTGSQETQYF
TRBV7-2	TRBJ1-1	14	CASSLEGQYTEAFF
TRBV2	TRBJ1-5	16	CASRHRDRGAGQPQHF
TRBV12-3/TRBV12-4	TRBJ2-7	13	CASSLTTTYEQYF
TRBV19	TRBJ1-5	17	CASSGTVPGGIKQPQHF
TRBV19	TRBJ2-7	14	CASSILGGADEQYF
TRBV20-1	TRBJ2-7	16	CSARDPGPPRGYEQYF
TRBV4-1	TRBJ2-7	17	CASSQDPGRAPYDEQYF
TRBV24-1	TRBJ1-2	13	CATSDLTGRGYTF
TRBV7-9	TRBJ1-5	14	CASSRTGGDQPQHF
TRBV15	TRBJ1-3	16	CATREPGQSSGNTIYF
TRBV19	TRBJ1-5	15	CASTKGQSYNQPQHF
TRBV19	TRBJ1-1	14	CASSMAWGVTEAFF
TRBV28	TRBJ2-7	15	CASTISGTANYEQYF
TRBV12-3/TRBV12-4	TRBJ1-2	13	CASNQGANYGYTF
TRBV27	TRBJ2-5	15	CASSPSGRIGETQYF
TRBV11-3	TRBJ1-1	15	CASSLSRGWNTEAFF
TRBV5-6	TRBJ1-1	19	CASSFRGARDRRMNAEAFF
TRBV12-3/TRBV12-4	TRBJ2-2	15	CASSLLAGGSGELFF